These T cell receptor beta chains were read from a single sample in a study of blood T cell repertoires in COVID-19. Only in-frame clones appear in the TCRdb table, and some are missing; sequencing was by immunoSEQ multiplex PCR. The top ten clones hold 13% of a sample with tens of thousands of clones, 80% to 90% of them seen once. The sample comprised peripheral blood. Receptors were obtained from an elderly man with acute or convalescent COVID-19. The CDR3 runs from the conserved cysteine through the conserved F or W. The order of the fields is J gene, V gene, D gene, clone size, CDR3 DNA, CDR3 protein. A D gene is named only where the DNA matches it firmly. Clone size is not always given. Where it is, it says once, few, many or a class for expanded clones.

j_call: TRBJ1-1
v_call: TRBV3-1/TRBV3-2
d_call: TRBD1
clone_size: -
cdr3_nt: TGTGCCAGCAGCCAAGCTGACAGGGGGAACACTGAAGCTTTCTTT
cdr3_aa: CASSQADRGNTEAFF

j_call: TRBJ1-6
v_call: TRBV30
d_call: TRBD1
clone_size: -
cdr3_nt: TGTGCCTGCATGGACAGGGCGAACTCACCCCTCCACTTT
cdr3_aa: CACMDRANSPLHF

j_call: TRBJ1-5
v_call: TRBV25-1
d_call: -
clone_size: -
cdr3_nt: TGTGCCAGCGCCGGACAACATAGCAATCAGCCCCAGCATTTT
cdr3_aa: CASAGQHSNQPQHF

j_call: TRBJ1-3
v_call: TRBV19
d_call: TRBD1
clone_size: -
cdr3_nt: TGTGCCAGTAAAACAGGGGCCCACGGCTCTGGAAACACCATATATTTT
cdr3_aa: CASKTGAHGSGNTIYF

j_call: TRBJ2-2
v_call: TRBV21-1
d_call: -
clone_size: -
cdr3_nt: TGTGCCAGCAGCAGGGGACAGGGGGCTACCGGGGAGCTGTTTTTT
cdr3_aa: CASSRGQGATGELFF

j_call: TRBJ2-3
v_call: TRBV11-2
d_call: -
clone_size: -
cdr3_nt: TGTGCCAGCAGCCCCGACAGGAATACGCAGTATTTT
cdr3_aa: CASSPDRNTQYF

j_call: TRBJ2-2
v_call: TRBV19
d_call: -
clone_size: -
cdr3_nt: TGTGCCAGTAGTTTACTCCCCGGGGAGCTGTTTTTT
cdr3_aa: CASSLLPGELFF

j_call: TRBJ1-3
v_call: TRBV3-1/TRBV3-2
d_call: -
clone_size: -
cdr3_nt: TGTGCCAGCAGCCAAGAGTTGGGGAGCTCTGGAAACACCATATATTTT
cdr3_aa: CASSQELGSSGNTIYF

j_call: TRBJ1-3
v_call: TRBV5-1
d_call: TRBD1
clone_size: -
cdr3_nt: TGCGCCAGCAGCTTTGAGGGGGCGATTTTTGGAAACACCATATATTTT
cdr3_aa: CASSFEGAIFGNTIYF

j_call: TRBJ1-4
v_call: TRBV7-9
d_call: -
clone_size: once
cdr3_nt: TGTGCCAGCAGCTTAGGATCGGGGGAAAAACTGTTTTTT
cdr3_aa: CASSLGSGEKLFF

j_call: TRBJ2-1
v_call: TRBV3-1/TRBV3-2
d_call: TRBD2
clone_size: few
cdr3_nt: TGTGCCAGCAGCTGGGAACTAGCGGGGGGGCGTAATGAGCAGTTCTTC
cdr3_aa: CASSWELAGGRNEQFF

j_call: TRBJ2-6
v_call: TRBV9
d_call: -
clone_size: -
cdr3_nt: TGTGCCAGCAGCGTTGGTCTGGGCTCCCCTGGGGCCAACGTCCTGACTTTC
cdr3_aa: CASSVGLGSPGANVLTF

j_call: TRBJ2-3
v_call: TRBV6-1
d_call: -
clone_size: -
cdr3_nt: TGTGCCAGCAGTGAAAGAGGTTACACAGATACGCAGTATTTT
cdr3_aa: CASSERGYTDTQYF

j_call: TRBJ2-1
v_call: TRBV2
d_call: -
clone_size: few
cdr3_nt: TGTGCCAGCAGGCATGCCAGTAACAGTGACAATGAGCAGTTCTTC
cdr3_aa: CASRHASNSDNEQFF

j_call: TRBJ1-1
v_call: TRBV28
d_call: -
clone_size: -
cdr3_nt: TGTGCCAGCAGTTTAGGGGGGGTTGGGGTGAACACTGAAGCTTTCTTT
cdr3_aa: CASSLGGVGVNTEAFF

j_call: TRBJ1-6
v_call: TRBV7-9
d_call: -
clone_size: -
cdr3_nt: TGTGCCAGCAGCGAGACCCGGACAGAATCACCCCTCCACTTT
cdr3_aa: CASSETRTESPLHF

j_call: TRBJ2-3
v_call: TRBV4-1
d_call: -
clone_size: -
cdr3_nt: TGCGCCAGCAGCCAAGATGGGGGGGCACGGTCTGATACGCAGTATTTT
cdr3_aa: CASSQDGGARSDTQYF

j_call: TRBJ2-3
v_call: TRBV5-4
d_call: -
clone_size: -
cdr3_nt: TGTGCCAGCAGCTTACGGCTAGCCGCAGATACGCAGTATTTT
cdr3_aa: CASSLRLAADTQYF

j_call: TRBJ2-7
v_call: TRBV9
d_call: TRBD2
clone_size: -
cdr3_nt: TGTGCCAGCAGCGCCGCCGGGACTAGCGTCTACGAGCAGTACTTC
cdr3_aa: CASSAAGTSVYEQYF

j_call: TRBJ2-7
v_call: TRBV6-5
d_call: -
clone_size: -
cdr3_nt: TGTGCCAGCAGTTCCCTAGGGAGAAACTCCTACGAGCAGTACTTC
cdr3_aa: CASSSLGRNSYEQYF

j_call: TRBJ2-3
v_call: TRBV6-1
d_call: -
clone_size: -
cdr3_nt: TGTGCCAGCAGTGAGTCAAACATAGATACGCAGTATTTT
cdr3_aa: CASSESNIDTQYF

j_call: TRBJ1-4
v_call: TRBV11-2
d_call: -
clone_size: few
cdr3_nt: TGTGCCAGCAGCCCAAAGGGAGGGTGGGGAGGGGCATCTAATGAAAAACTGTTTTTT
cdr3_aa: CASSPKGGWGGASNEKLFF

j_call: TRBJ2-1
v_call: TRBV19
d_call: TRBD1
clone_size: -
cdr3_nt: TGTGCCAGTAGTATCGAGAGGACAGGGATCGGTGAGCAGTTCTTC
cdr3_aa: CASSIERTGIGEQFF

j_call: TRBJ2-5
v_call: TRBV30
d_call: TRBD1
clone_size: -
cdr3_nt: TGTGCCTGGAGTGTAGAGGGGGCGGGAGAGACCCAGTACTTC
cdr3_aa: CAWSVEGAGETQYF

j_call: TRBJ2-7
v_call: TRBV2
d_call: TRBD1
clone_size: -
cdr3_nt: TGTGCCAGCAGGACAGGGTTATCCACCTACGAGCAGTACTTC
cdr3_aa: CASRTGLSTYEQYF

j_call: TRBJ2-1
v_call: TRBV6-5
d_call: TRBD1
clone_size: -
cdr3_nt: TGTGCCAGCAGCAGGGGGCACAATGAGCAGTTCTTC
cdr3_aa: CASSRGHNEQFF

j_call: TRBJ1-3
v_call: TRBV7-3
d_call: -
clone_size: -
cdr3_nt: TGTGCCAGCAGCCGACAGACTCGAGGTGGAAACACCATATATTTT
cdr3_aa: CASSRQTRGGNTIYF

j_call: TRBJ1-2
v_call: TRBV6-5
d_call: -
clone_size: -
cdr3_nt: TGTGCCAGCAGTAAACAGGGCCTGGACTATGGCTACACCTTC
cdr3_aa: CASSKQGLDYGYTF

j_call: TRBJ2-2
v_call: TRBV5-1
d_call: -
clone_size: -
cdr3_nt: TGCGCCAGCAGCTTTTCTAGTACGGGCACCGGGGAGCTGTTTTTT
cdr3_aa: CASSFSSTGTGELFF

j_call: TRBJ1-5
v_call: TRBV5-1
d_call: TRBD1
clone_size: -
cdr3_nt: TGCGCCAGCAGCTGGACAGGGAACAATCAGCCCCAGCATTTT
cdr3_aa: CASSWTGNNQPQHF

j_call: TRBJ2-3
v_call: TRBV10-3
d_call: -
clone_size: once
cdr3_nt: TGTGCCACCTGCCCCTCGGGTGGTGATACGCAGTATTTT
cdr3_aa: CATCPSGGDTQYF

j_call: TRBJ1-5
v_call: TRBV2
d_call: -
clone_size: -
cdr3_nt: TGTGCCAGCAGCGAAAGGGGTAGCAATCAGCCCCAGCATTTT
cdr3_aa: CASSERGSNQPQHF

j_call: TRBJ2-7
v_call: TRBV12-3/TRBV12-4
d_call: TRBD1
clone_size: -
cdr3_nt: TGTGCCAGCAGGGGGACAGGGGATAGGCAGTACTTC
cdr3_aa: CASRGTGDRQYF

j_call: TRBJ1-6
v_call: TRBV30
d_call: -
clone_size: -
cdr3_nt: TGTGCCTGGAGTGTACTGGCCGACTTTGGATTCACCCTCCACTTT
cdr3_aa: CAWSVLADFGFTLHF

j_call: TRBJ1-1
v_call: TRBV6-5
d_call: -
clone_size: -
cdr3_nt: TGTGCCAGCAGTTCTGGGACATCGAACACTGAAGCTTTCTTT
cdr3_aa: CASSSGTSNTEAFF

j_call: TRBJ1-6
v_call: TRBV18
d_call: -
clone_size: -
cdr3_nt: TGTGCCAGCTCACCGGCCGGGACACCGAATTCACCCCTCCACTTT
cdr3_aa: CASSPAGTPNSPLHF

j_call: TRBJ2-7
v_call: TRBV5-1
d_call: -
clone_size: -
cdr3_nt: TGCGCCAGCAGCTTAAACGGGTTTCTCTACGAGCAGTACTTC
cdr3_aa: CASSLNGFLYEQYF

j_call: TRBJ1-4
v_call: TRBV30
d_call: TRBD1
clone_size: -
cdr3_nt: TGTGCCTGGAGGGGGACAGGGATGCGTGAAAAACTGTTTTTT
cdr3_aa: CAWRGTGMREKLFF

j_call: TRBJ2-5
v_call: TRBV2
d_call: TRBD1
clone_size: -
cdr3_nt: TGTGCCAGCAAAAGGGACAGCTTTCTCCAAGAGACCCAGTACTTC
cdr3_aa: CASKRDSFLQETQYF

j_call: TRBJ1-1
v_call: TRBV29-1
d_call: -
clone_size: -
cdr3_nt: TGCAGCGTTGAGCAGGGGCCGGCAGGCACTGAAGCTTTCTTT
cdr3_aa: CSVEQGPAGTEAFF

j_call: TRBJ1-2
v_call: TRBV5-5
d_call: -
clone_size: few
cdr3_nt: TGTGCCAGCAGCCCGGCGGGTTCATCGGGCGGCTACACCTTC
cdr3_aa: CASSPAGSSGGYTF

j_call: TRBJ1-3
v_call: TRBV7-2
d_call: TRBD1
clone_size: -
cdr3_nt: TGTGCCAGCAGCTTCTCACAGGGGTCTGGAAACACCATATATTTT
cdr3_aa: CASSFSQGSGNTIYF